These 23 T cell receptor beta chains originate from one sample sequenced in a study of blood T cells in healthy people across ages. The authors ran a second PCR of 7 to 11 cycles using a sample-barcoded 5' primer and a J-beta primer mix. From the 5' RACE reads, TCRdb called clonotypes with MiXCR, one entry per CDR3 protein. The sample shows about 640,000 distinct CDR3 sequences, roughly three fifths of them seen only once. The sample comprised blood. The receptors originated from a man aged 60 to 69 in good health.

Details on this clonotype: This may arise from a read error, as a much more abundant clone is one base away. The chain links TRBV11-2 to TRBJ2-7; weak D call: TRBD2 (6 bases). The CDR3 loop spans 13 amino acids. CDR1 is SGHAT, CDR2 FQNNGV, per germline. V lost 5 bases to trimming and J lost 9 bases, with 17 bases between them. The CDR3 DNA is TGTGCCAGCAGCCCTCCGGGTTCGGGGGTGCAGTACTTC. Protein product: CASSPPGSGVQYF.

Only a few counts were recorded for this clonotype. J is TRBJ2-3 and V is TRBV20-1; 10 bases fit TRBD2. Germline CDR1 DFQATT, CDR2 SNEGSKA (reference sequence). Trimming removed 3 bases from V and 2 bases from J; junction bases left unmatched: 8. This CDR3 contains 16 residues. CDR3 protein: CSASSGTSEYTDTQYF. CDR3 nucleotide sequence: TGCAGTGCTAGCTCCGGGACTAGCGAGTACACAGATACGCAGTATTTT.

This clonotype was observed a handful of times. The CDR3, as DNA: TGTGCCAGCAGGTCCGGGGGGGCCTCCTACAATGAGCAGTTCTTC. This encodes CASRSGGASYNEQFF. This sequence joins TRBV6-2 or TRBV6-3 and TRBJ2-1, with TRBD2 matching 8 bases. The germline gives CDR1 MNHEY, CDR2 SVGEGT. V shed 6 bases and J 0 bases; nucleotides not matched to a gene: 4. The length of the CDR3 is 15 residues.

The gene calls are TRBV5-5 and TRBJ2-7, with D possibly TRBD1 on 5 matching bases. Per the germline V gene, CDR1 is SGHKS and CDR2 is YYEKEE (reference sequence). V was cut by 4 bases and J by 5 bases, with 16 bases left in between. This CDR3 is 14 amino acids long. The CDR3 sequence is CASSVNLGVHEQYF. CDR3 sequence (DNA): TGTGCCAGCAGCGTGAATTTAGGGGTCCACGAGCAGTACTTC.

The J gene is TRBJ1-2, the V gene TRBV4-1; 10 bases agree with TRBD1. Germline V lookup: CDR1 MGHRA, CDR2 YSYEKL. The trim removed 0 bases at V and 8 bases at J, leaving 9 bases unmatched. The CDR3 has 16 residues. The DNA of the CDR3 is TGCGCCAGCAGCCAAGATGTGACAGGGGGCTTAAGGGGCTACACCTTC. As protein: CASSQDVTGGLRGYTF.

The chain has TRBV2 and TRBJ2-7; 7 nucleotides align to TRBD1. The J call may be faulty, since TRBJ2-5 better matches the DNA end. The CDR3 contains 16 residues. Looked up from germline, CDR1 is SNHLY and CDR2 is FYNNEI. In DNA, the CDR3 is TGTGCCAGCAGTGACGTGACAGGGTCCGGTAAAGAGACCCAGTACTTC. Translated: CASSDVTGSGKETQYF.

The chain is built from TRBV27 and TRBJ2-3, with D unclear. The CDR3 sequence is 14 residues long. The germline V gene encodes CDR1 MNHEY and CDR2 SMNVEV (reference sequence). With 5 bases removed from V and 0 bases from J, the gap between germline ends came to 9 bases. The CDR3 DNA reads TGTGCCAGCAGTGTATATGAGAGCACAGATACGCAGTATTTT. It yields the protein CASSVYESTDTQYF.

V is TRBV5-1 and J is TRBJ1-1; no firm D call. V was pared by 1 base and J by 2 bases, with 15 bases between. The CDR3 length is 16 residues. Germline CDR1 is SGHRS and CDR2 is YFSETQ. This chain's CDR3 is CASSLTALVGNTEAFF. The CDR3 DNA sequence: TGCGCCAGCAGCTTGACTGCGTTGGTTGGAAACACTGAAGCTTTCTTT. The full variable domain, completed using reference TRBV5-1 and TRBJ1-1, is KAGVTQTPRYLIKTRGQQVTLSCSPISGHRSVSWYQQTPGQGLQFLFEYFSETQRNKGNFPGRFSGRQFSNSRSEMNVSTLELGDSALYLCASSLTALVGNTEAFFGQGTRLTVV.

This clonotype came up once. V usage is TRBV29-1 and J usage is TRBJ1-2, with a weak D call TRBD1 (5 bases). V lost 4 bases and J 4 bases, leaving 13 bases between the germline ends. Germline V gene lookup returns CDR1 SQVTM and CDR2 ANQGSEA. The CDR3 contains 13 residues. The CDR3 coding sequence is TGCAGCGTTGCCGACCGGGGCGGCTATGGCTACACCTTC. Its translation: CSVADRGGYGYTF.

This clonotype was seen more than once but under ten times. The chain couples TRBV5-1 to TRBJ2-7; 11 positions agree with TRBD1. V gave up 4 bases and J gave up 3 bases; unmatched junction bases: 6. The germline gives CDR1 SGHRS, CDR2 YFSETQ. The CDR3 totals 15 residues. CDR3 DNA: TGCGCCAGCAGCCATGGACAGGGGGCCAACTACGAGCAGTACTTC. Protein: CASSHGQGANYEQYF. Based on the CDR3 plus reference TRBV5-1 and TRBJ2-7, the full variable domain is KAGVTQTPRYLIKTRGQQVTLSCSPISGHRSVSWYQQTPGQGLQFLFEYFSETQRNKGNFPGRFSGRQFSNSRSEMNVSTLELGDSALYLCASSHGQGANYEQYFGPGTRLTVT.

V usage is TRBV29-1 and J usage is TRBJ1-2; D may be TRBD1 (6 bases). Trimming took off 7 bases at V and 5 bases at J, with 14 bases between the two ends. This CDR3 spans 12 amino acids. CDR1 and CDR2 from the germline V gene are SQVTM and ANQGSEA. The CDR3 DNA follows: TGCAGCGCCCGGGACACAGCATATGGCTACACCTTC. Its protein product is CSARDTAYGYTF.

The chain joins TRBV7-9 to TRBJ2-5; weak D call: TRBD1 (6 bases). Deletions cut 5 bases from V and 0 bases from J, with 10 bases between. Germline CDR1 reads SEHNR; CDR2 reads FQNEAQ (reference sequence). The CDR3 sequence is 14 residues long. The CDR3 DNA reads as TGTGCCAGCAGCACCTACAGGGACCAAGAGACCCAGTACTTC. Translation: CASSTYRDQETQYF.

The V call is TRBV7-2, the J call TRBJ1-6; TRBD1 matches 7 bases. The V gene end was trimmed by 4 bases and the J gene end by 5 bases; junction bases not matched to a gene: 8. Germline values: CDR1 SGHTA, CDR2 FQGNSA. This CDR3 has 16 amino acids. The chain's CDR3 is CASSWGTVTNNSPLHF. The CDR3 DNA reads TGTGCCAGCAGCTGGGGGACAGTTACTAATAATTCACCCCTCCACTTT.

The CDR3 spells CASSAAGLLNYGYTF. DNA of the CDR3: TGTGCCAGCAGTGCAGCGGGCCTCCTTAACTATGGCTACACCTTC. The V gene is TRBV2, the J gene TRBJ1-2, with D uncertain. Germline CDR1 SNHLY, CDR2 FYNNEI. Trimming removed 4 bases from V and 1 base from J, with 13 bases in between. This CDR3 has 15 amino acids.

CDR3: CASSYRLQGGEQYF. The CDR3 DNA is TGTGCCAGCAGTTACCGCCTGCAGGGGGGCGAGCAGTACTTC. This chain uses TRBV6-5 with TRBJ2-7; tentative D call: TRBD1 (7 bases). The CDR3 has 14 residues. The V and J ends lost 2 bases and 6 bases respectively, with 14 bases between them. Per the germline V gene, CDR1 is MNHEY and CDR2 is SVGAGI.

CDR3 sequence reads: CASSATSGSSGANVLTF. CDR3 nucleotide sequence: TGTGCCAGCAGTGCGACTAGCGGCAGCTCTGGGGCCAACGTCCTGACTTTC. This rearrangement joins TRBV6-1 to TRBJ2-6, with TRBD2 matching 9 bases. Germline loops: CDR1 MNHNS, CDR2 SASEGT. CDR3 length: 17 amino acids. V gave up 4 bases and J gave up 0 bases; unmatched junction bases: 4.

The rearrangement joins TRBV18 to TRBJ1-2; D gene uncertain. Germline-derived CDR1 and CDR2 are KGHSH and LQKENI. V gave up 2 bases and J gave up 1 base, with 14 bases separating them. CDR3 length: 16 residues. In DNA, the CDR3 is TGTGCCAGCTCACCATTCCTCGGGGTAGTTAACTATGGCTACACCTTC. It encodes CASSPFLGVVNYGYTF.

The chain combines TRBV7-2 with TRBJ1-5, with D possibly matching TRBD1 (5 bases). The CDR3 loop spans 16 amino acids. V was cut by 1 base and J by 2 bases, with 12 bases left in between. Germline V gives CDR1 SGHTA, CDR2 FQGNSA. The CDR3, as DNA: TGTGCCAGCAGCTTAGGAGGGGCGGTTGGCAATCAGCCCCAGCATTTT. As protein: CASSLGGAVGNQPQHF.

This clonotype was seen only a few times. The V gene is TRBV7-2, the J gene TRBJ2-7, with 8 bases aligning to TRBD2. V shed 3 bases, J shed 1 base, and the junction held 2 bases outside the gene matches. Germline values: CDR1 SGHTA, CDR2 FQGNSA. The CDR3 is 14 residues long. The DNA for the CDR3 is TGTGCCAGCAGCTTTGGACTAGCTTCCTACGAGCAGTACTTC. It codes for CASSFGLASYEQYF.

This clonotype was recorded a few times. The chain has TRBV7-9 and TRBJ2-1; D might be TRBD2 (6 bases). Looked up from germline, CDR1 is SEHNR and CDR2 is FQNEAQ (reference sequence). With 5 bases removed from V and 4 bases from J, the gap between germline ends came to 15 bases. The CDR3 spans 15 residues. The CDR3 region has the DNA TGTGCCAGCAGCACCTTCCTCGGACTATACAATGAGCAGTTCTTC. Protein product: CASSTFLGLYNEQFF. The variable domain in full, completed from reference TRBV7-9 and TRBJ2-1, reads DTGVSQNPRHKITKRGQNVTFRCDPISEHNRLYWYRQTLGQGPEFLTYFQNEAQLEKSRLLSDRFSAERPKGSFSTLEIQRTEQGDSAMYLCASSTFLGLYNEQFFGPGTRLTVL.

The chain has TRBV4-2 and TRBJ1-6, with TRBD1 identical over 8 bases. The CDR3 is 14 amino acids. CDR1 LGHNA and CDR2 YNFKEQ come from the germline V gene. Trimming at V came to 5 bases and at J to 14 bases, leaving 11 bases not matched to a gene. CDR3 region: CASSLGQAQQALHF. In nucleotides, the CDR3 is TGTGCCAGCAGCTTGGGACAGGCCCAGCAGGCCCTCCACTTT.

V gene TRBV29-1 combines with J gene TRBJ2-2; D unclear. The germline V gene has CDR1 SQVTM and CDR2 ANQGSEA. The CDR3 consists of 12 residues. The V gene lost 1 base and the J gene lost 3 bases, with 3 bases spanning the gap. The CDR3 region is CSVEGHTGELFF. The CDR3 DNA is TGCAGCGTTGAAGGCCACACCGGGGAGCTGTTTTTT.

This clonotype came up a few times. The V call is TRBV29-1, the J call TRBJ2-1, with D perhaps TRBD1 or TRBD2 (5 bases each). Germline V lookup: CDR1 SQVTM, CDR2 ANQGSEA. V shed 1 base and J shed 7 bases, with 14 bases lying between them. The CDR3 is 14 amino acids. CDR3 sequence: CSVEVVGGRNEQFF. The DNA of the CDR3 is TGCAGCGTTGAAGTGGTTGGGGGTAGGAATGAGCAGTTCTTC.